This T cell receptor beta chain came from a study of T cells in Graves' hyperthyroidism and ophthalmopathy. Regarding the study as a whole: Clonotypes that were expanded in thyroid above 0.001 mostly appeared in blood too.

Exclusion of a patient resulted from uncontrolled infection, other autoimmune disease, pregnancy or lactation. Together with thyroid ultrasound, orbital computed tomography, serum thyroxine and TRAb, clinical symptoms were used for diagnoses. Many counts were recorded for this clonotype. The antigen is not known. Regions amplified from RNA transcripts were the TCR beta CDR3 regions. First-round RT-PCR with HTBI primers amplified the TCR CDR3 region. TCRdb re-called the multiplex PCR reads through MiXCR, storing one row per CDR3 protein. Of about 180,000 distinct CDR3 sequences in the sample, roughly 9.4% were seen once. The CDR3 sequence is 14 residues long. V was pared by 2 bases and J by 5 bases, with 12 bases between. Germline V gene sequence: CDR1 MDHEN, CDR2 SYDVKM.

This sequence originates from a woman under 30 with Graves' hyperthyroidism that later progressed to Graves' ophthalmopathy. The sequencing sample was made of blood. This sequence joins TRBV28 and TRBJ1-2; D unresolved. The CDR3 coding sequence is TGTGCCAGCAGTTTAATCGCACAGTATTATGGCTACACCTTC. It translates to CASSLIAQYYGYTF.